The 7 T cell receptor beta chains below were found in one sample sequenced in a study of CD8+ T cells in alopecia areata. Sequencing relied on a cDNA template that was reverse transcribed from extracted RNA. Assay used: immunoSEQ multiplex PCR; TCRdb lists only in-frame clones, some missing. The sample includes 190,000 or so clones, around 50% of them seen just once. Treatment described: oral pan-JAK inhibitor, 5-10 mg twice daily. The source material was CD8+ T cells sorted from blood, sampled at week 24, from a patient treated with tofacitinib. These receptors all come from a human donor with alopecia areata.

V is TRBV5-1 and J is TRBJ1-5; 8 positions agree with TRBD1. This CDR3 contains 15 residues. Germline trimming cut 4 bases from V and 5 bases from J; bases unmatched to any gene: 8. Germline V gene lookup returns CDR1 SGHRS and CDR2 YFSETQ. CDR3 sequence reads: CASSPSGTGDQPQHF. The CDR3 DNA is TGCGCCAGCAGCCCCTCCGGGACAGGTGATCAGCCCCAGCATTTT.

The gene calls are TRBV27 and TRBJ2-3, with D hard to call. The germline V gene encodes CDR1 MNHEY and CDR2 SMNVEV (reference sequence). This CDR3 has 14 amino acids. Trimming shortened V by 0 bases and J by 1 base, and 5 bases separated the two germline ends. The CDR3 here is CASSLSLGTDTQYF. In DNA, the CDR3 is TGTGCCAGCAGTTTATCCCTAGGCACAGATACGCAGTATTTT.

The rearrangement links TRBV4-1 to TRBJ1-6; D is possibly TRBD1 (5 bases). Trimming left V 1 base short and J 6 bases short, with 10 bases between. This CDR3 has 15 amino acids. Looked up from germline, CDR1 is MGHRA and CDR2 is YSYEKL. The CDR3, as DNA: TGCGCCAGCAGCCAAGTAGGGGTACGTAATTCACCCCTCCACTTT. It specifies CASSQVGVRNSPLHF.

The genes are TRBV30 and TRBJ1-2; D is possibly TRBD1 (5 bases). V lost 7 bases to trimming and J lost 4 bases, with 13 bases between them. Germline CDR1 and CDR2: GTSNPN and SVGIG (reference sequence). The CDR3 spans 12 residues. The CDR3 DNA reads TGTGCCTCGATCGACAGAATCTATGGCTACACCTTC. This encodes CASIDRIYGYTF.

This clone was recorded a few times. This chain links TRBV13 with TRBJ1-2; TRBD1 matches at 7 bases. There are 11 residues in the CDR3. V shed 5 bases and J 10 bases; nucleotides not matched to a gene: 4. CDR1 and CDR2 from the germline V gene are PRHDT and FYEKMQ (reference sequence). The CDR3 reads CASSHGQDYTF. CDR3 coding DNA: TGTGCCAGCAGCCATGGACAGGACTACACCTTC.

The rearrangement links TRBV5-6 to TRBJ1-5, with unresolved D. Germline V lookup: CDR1 SGHDT, CDR2 YYEEEE. The CDR3 is made up of 14 amino acids. V lost 2 bases to trimming and J lost 0 bases, with 6 bases between them. CDR3 DNA sequence: TGTGCCAGCAGCTTCCAGAATAGCAATCAGCCCCAGCATTTT. Amino acids: CASSFQNSNQPQHF.

This clone was seen more than once but under ten times. The genes are TRBV30 and TRBJ2-6; D ambiguous. Germline lookup yields CDR1 GTSNPN and CDR2 SVGIG (reference sequence). This CDR3 is built from 14 residues. The V end was cut by 5 bases, the J end by 0 bases, with 8 bases between. The chain's CDR3 is CAWAPGSGANVLTF. CDR3 in DNA: TGTGCCTGGGCACCGGGCTCTGGGGCCAACGTCCTGACTTTC.